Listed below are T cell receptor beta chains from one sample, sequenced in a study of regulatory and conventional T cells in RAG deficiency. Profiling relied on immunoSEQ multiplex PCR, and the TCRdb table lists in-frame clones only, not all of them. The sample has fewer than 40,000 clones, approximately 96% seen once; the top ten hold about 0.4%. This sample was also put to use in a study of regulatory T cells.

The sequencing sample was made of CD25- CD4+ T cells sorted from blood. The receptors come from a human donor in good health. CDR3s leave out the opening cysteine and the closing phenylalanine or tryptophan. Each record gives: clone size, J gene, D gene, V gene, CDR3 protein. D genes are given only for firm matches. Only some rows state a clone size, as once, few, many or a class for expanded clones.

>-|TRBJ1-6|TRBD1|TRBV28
ASRGGTGDNSPLH
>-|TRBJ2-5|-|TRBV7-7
ASSFLQVPQETQY
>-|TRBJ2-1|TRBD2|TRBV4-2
ASSQDPSGRANEQF
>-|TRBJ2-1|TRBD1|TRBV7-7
ASSLQGADEQF
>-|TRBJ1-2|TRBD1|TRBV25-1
ASRQGARYGYT
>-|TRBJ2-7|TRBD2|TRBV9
AGGGGAVFYEQY
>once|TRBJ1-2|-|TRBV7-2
ASSEYTGNYGYT
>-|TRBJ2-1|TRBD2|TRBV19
ASSMPRRMVSAGGNEQF
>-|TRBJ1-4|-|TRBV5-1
ASSRVSMSNEKLF
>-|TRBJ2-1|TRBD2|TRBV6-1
ASSGELAGLYEQF
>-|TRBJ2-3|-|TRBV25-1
ASSPGSSGTQY
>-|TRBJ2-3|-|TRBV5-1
ASSLLGVTDTQY
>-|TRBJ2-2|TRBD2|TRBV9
ASSSSGGAAGELF
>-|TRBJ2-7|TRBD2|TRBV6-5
ASSTRLAGSYEQY
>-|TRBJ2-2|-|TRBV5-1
ASSLGPRAGELF
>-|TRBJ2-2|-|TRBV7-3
ASSPLGARTGELF
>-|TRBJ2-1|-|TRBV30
AWSSRVASRPQF
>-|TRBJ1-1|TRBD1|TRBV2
ASSLGQNKNTEAF
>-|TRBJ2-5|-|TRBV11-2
ASSLAPRGIETQY
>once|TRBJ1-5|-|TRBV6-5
ASSPEGGLNQPQH